Included here is one T cell receptor beta chain sequence, with context. Its antigen is still unknown. The data were obtained in a study of shared clonotypes between healthy human individuals. Looking at the study overall: Each donor's CD8 memory used one plate, CD8 naive two, each CD4 subset three.

CDR3 size: 17 residues. Germline loops: CDR1 WNHNN, CDR2 SYGVQD (reference sequence). J lost 2 bases, V lost 6 bases, and 9 bases had no gene match. The authors' processing: Filtering differed for immunoSEQ, which gave only junction sequences without quality scores. Produced via immunoSEQ multiplex PCR; TCRdb's table is partial and in-frame only. V and J calls and clone size come straight from that table; D and trimming were deduced from the DNA. The sample lists about 110,000 clones, about 70% occurring once. Study-wide findings and caveats: Naive subsets generally exceeded memory subsets in estimated richness.

The chain joins TRBV10-1 to TRBJ2-1; TRBD2 agrees at 11 bases. The material sequenced was memory CD8+ T cells sorted from blood. Subset reported: CD45RO+ cells pooled with CCR7-negative TemRA cells. The origin of this receptor is a woman in her twenties or thirties in good health. In DNA form, the CDR3 reads TGCGCCAGCAGCGGCGGAGGACTAGCGGGTGCCTACAATGAGCAGTTCTTC. Its protein product is CASSGGGLAGAYNEQFF.